One sample yielded the 11 T cell receptor beta chains listed below, sequenced in a study of blood T cell repertoires in COVID-19. The protocol was immunoSEQ multiplex PCR, while the TCRdb copy is restricted to in-frame clones and leaves out a portion. Among under 300,000 clones, 70% to 90% were seen once, and the ten largest hold 2% to 2.5%. The sequencing input was peripheral blood. The origin of the receptors is a woman aged 35 to 49 who had recovered from COVID-19.

The table lists this clone with a few counts. V usage is TRBV28 and J usage is TRBJ1-6; D unclear. The length of the CDR3 is 17 residues. The ends were cut back, 3 bases at V and 1 base at J, with 13 bases in the middle. CDR1 and CDR2 from the germline V gene are MDHEN and SYDVKM. The CDR3 nucleotides are TGTGCCAGCAGTTTTCCCTCCCGCGGATCCTATAATTCACCCCTCCACTTT. Translating it yields CASSFPSRGSYNSPLHF.

The gene calls are TRBV27 and TRBJ1-4; TRBD1 matches 7 bases. From germline, CDR1 is MNHEY and CDR2 SMNVEV (reference sequence). V lost 4 bases to trimming and J lost 3 bases; unmatched junction nucleotides: 8. The CDR3 is made up of 16 amino acids. The CDR3 region has the DNA TGTGCCAGCAGTTCCCTCACAGGGGCGGCTAATGAAAAACTGTTTTTT. It encodes CASSSLTGAANEKLFF.

This chain uses TRBV30 with TRBJ2-3; 7 bases align to TRBD2. The CDR3 contains 16 residues. Germline V gives CDR1 GTSNPN, CDR2 SVGIG (reference sequence). After removal of 1 base from V and 0 bases from J, the junction contained 7 bases not matched to a gene. The CDR3 nucleotides are TGTGCCTGGAGTGAACCCGGGAGGCCTAGCACAGATACGCAGTATTTT. It specifies CAWSEPGRPSTDTQYF.

The gene calls are TRBV2 and TRBJ2-7, with 12 bases matching TRBD1. With V trimmed by 10 bases and J by 5 bases, 6 bases remained unmatched. The CDR3 loop spans 13 amino acids. Germline CDR1 and CDR2: SNHLY and FYNNEI. The CDR3 loop reads CATNRDRGHEQYF. CDR3 nucleotides: TGTGCCACCAACAGGGACAGGGGGCACGAGCAGTACTTC.

The chain employs TRBV19 and TRBJ2-1; TRBD2 agrees at 8 bases. The CDR3 runs 14 residues. V gave up 8 bases and J gave up 3 bases; unmatched junction bases: 6. In germline, CDR1 is LNHDA, CDR2 SQIVND (reference sequence). CDR3 coding DNA: TGTGCCAGTCGAAGCGGGAGTAACTACAATGAGCAGTTCTTC. Translated, it gives CASRSGSNYNEQFF.

A remark on this clone: At one of its ends the junction is not consistent with the germline gene, which may arise from a read error. The sample contains more than one DNA sequence encoding this CDR3. J is TRBJ1-3 and V is TRBV15; a weak D match, TRBD1 (5 bases). This CDR3 comprises 14 residues. CDR1 LNHNV and CDR2 YYDKDF come from the germline V gene (reference sequence). This CDR3 reads CATSRDSSGNTIYF. The CDR3 DNA reads as TGTGCCACCAGCCGAGACAGCTCTGGAAACACCATATATTTT.

The chain carries TRBV7-8 and TRBJ1-3, with 7 bases that match TRBD1. This CDR3 has 16 amino acids. The germline CDR1 and CDR2 sequences are SGHVS and FQNEAQ. J lost 7 bases, V lost 1 base, and 10 bases had no gene match. For the CDR3, the DNA is TGTGCCAGCAGCTTAGGTACAGGGGCCCTTGCGAACACCATATATTTT. The encoded protein is CASSLGTGALANTIYF.

The chain employs TRBV7-3 and TRBJ2-5; D possibly corresponds to TRBD2 (6 bases). Germline-derived CDR1 and CDR2 are SGHTA and FQGTGA. The length of the CDR3 is 13 residues. V was pared by 5 bases and J by 5 bases, with 12 bases between. In nucleotides, the CDR3 is TGTGCCAGCAGCCCCGGAGGGAGGGAGACCCAGTACTTC. This gives the protein CASSPGGRETQYF.

This sequence joins TRBV9 and TRBJ2-5, with unresolved D. Trimming removed 0 bases at V and 1 base at J, with 10 bases between. This CDR3 is 15 amino acids long. Per the germline V gene, CDR1 is SGDLS and CDR2 is YYNGEE. This chain's CDR3 is CASSVESTVQETQYF. The CDR3 DNA is TGTGCCAGCAGCGTAGAGTCCACAGTCCAAGAGACCCAGTACTTC.

This chain uses TRBV4-2 with TRBJ1-6, with 10 bases aligning to TRBD1. From germline, CDR1 is LGHNA and CDR2 YNFKEQ. The CDR3 is 17 residues long. V shed 3 bases and J 2 bases; nucleotides not matched to a gene: 4. In DNA, the CDR3 is TGTGCCAGCAGCCACGGACAGGGGGAAGCCTATAATTCACCCCTCCACTTT. Protein: CASSHGQGEAYNSPLHF.

The V and J genes are TRBV6-6 and TRBJ2-1; 8 bases are shared with TRBD2. This CDR3 has 13 amino acids. From germline, CDR1 is MNHNY and CDR2 SVGAGI (reference sequence). Losses at the gene ends were 6 bases for V and 5 bases for J; bases not matched to a gene: 3. CDR3 region: CASRGLANNEQFF. The CDR3 DNA reads as TGTGCCAGCAGAGGACTAGCCAACAATGAGCAGTTCTTC.